The clone carrying this T cell receptor beta chain was observed a few times. Assay used: immunoSEQ multiplex PCR; TCRdb lists only in-frame clones, some missing. The sample has around 94,000 clones; 84% are singletons. This specimen belongs to a study of blood T cell repertoires in COVID-19. The source of this sequence is a human donor in a cohort sampled during active COVID-19. Sequences were obtained from peripheral blood.

CDR3 region: CASSLSTAWGGDTGELFF. The CDR3 DNA follows: TGCGCCAGCAGCCTGAGCACGGCATGGGGGGGTGACACCGGGGAGCTGTTTTTT. The chain combines TRBV4-1 with TRBJ2-2; 7 bases are shared with TRBD2. The ends lost 4 bases at V and 3 bases at J; junction bases unmatched: 14. Per the germline V gene, CDR1 is MGHRA and CDR2 is YSYEKL. The length of the CDR3 is 18 residues.